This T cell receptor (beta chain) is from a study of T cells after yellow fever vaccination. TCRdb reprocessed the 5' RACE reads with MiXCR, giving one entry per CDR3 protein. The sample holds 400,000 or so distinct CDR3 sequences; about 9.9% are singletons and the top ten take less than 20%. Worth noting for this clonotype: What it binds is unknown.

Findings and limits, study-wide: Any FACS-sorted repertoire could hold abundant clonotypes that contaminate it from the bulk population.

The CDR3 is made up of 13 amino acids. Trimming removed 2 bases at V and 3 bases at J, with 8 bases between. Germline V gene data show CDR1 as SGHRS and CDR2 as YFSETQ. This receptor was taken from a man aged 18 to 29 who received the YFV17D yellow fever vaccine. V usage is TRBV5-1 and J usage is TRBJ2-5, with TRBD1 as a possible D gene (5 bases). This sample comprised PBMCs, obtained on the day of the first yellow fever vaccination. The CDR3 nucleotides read TGCGCCAGCAGCTTTGACAGCAAAGAGACCCAGTACTTC. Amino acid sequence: CASSFDSKETQYF.